The 9 T cell receptor beta chains in this list originate from one sample, sequenced in a study of T cell changes during pregnancy in multiple sclerosis. This table comes from immunoSEQ multiplex PCR, and its TCRdb copy is limited to in-frame clones, with some not included. The table lists roughly 84,000 clones, around 95% of them singletons. Material: peripheral blood, obtained in the third trimester of pregnancy. The receptors come from a female donor in good health, enrolled as a control in a pregnancy study.

J is TRBJ2-3 and V is TRBV6-1, with TRBD2 as a possible D gene (6 bases). The CDR3 consists of 15 residues. V lost 2 bases to trimming and J lost 0 bases, with 9 bases between them. Germline CDR1 MNHNS, CDR2 SASEGT. The CDR3 reads CASSELALSTDTQYF. In DNA, the CDR3 is TGTGCCAGCAGTGAACTAGCGTTGAGCACAGATACGCAGTATTTT.

The chain has TRBV2 and TRBJ2-2; 9 nucleotides agree with TRBD1. Trimming removed 6 bases from V and 6 bases from J; junction bases left unmatched: 2. CDR3 length: 13 residues. Germline V lookup: CDR1 SNHLY, CDR2 FYNNEI. The CDR3 nucleotides are TGTGCCAGCAGGGGGACAGGGCCCGGGGAGCTGTTTTTT. It encodes CASRGTGPGELFF.

The V gene is TRBV10-2, the J gene TRBJ2-3; 10 bases line up with TRBD2. The CDR3 covers 17 residues. CDR1 WSHSY and CDR2 SAAADI come from the germline V gene. The V gene end was trimmed by 1 base and the J gene end by 4 bases; junction bases not matched to a gene: 8. The CDR3 DNA reads TGCGCCAGCAGTGAGTTCGAGCGGGAGGGTGGGCCAGATACGCAGTATTTT. It translates to CASSEFEREGGPDTQYF.

This clone was seen just once. The genes are TRBV5-1 and TRBJ2-2, with 9 bases that match TRBD2. Germline trimming cut 3 bases from V and 5 bases from J; bases unmatched to any gene: 5. The CDR3 totals 15 residues. Germline CDR1 reads SGHRS; CDR2 reads YFSETQ. In DNA form, the CDR3 reads TGCGCCAGCAGCTGGGGACTAGCTAATACCGGGGAGCTGTTTTTT. Its translation: CASSWGLANTGELFF. The whole variable domain, filled in from reference TRBV5-1 and TRBJ2-2, reads KAGVTQTPRYLIKTRGQQVTLSCSPISGHRSVSWYQQTPGQGLQFLFEYFSETQRNKGNFPGRFSGRQFSNSRSEMNVSTLELGDSALYLCASSWGLANTGELFFGEGSRLTVL.

The chain combines TRBV5-8 with TRBJ1-3; D ambiguous. Per germline, CDR1 SGHTS and CDR2 YDEGEE. This CDR3 contains 14 residues. Between the trimmed V and J ends, which lost 3 bases and 1 base, there was a span of 8 bases. CDR3 sequence (DNA): TGTGCCAGCAGCTGGAGTAGTTCTGGAAACACCATATATTTT. Translating it yields CASSWSSSGNTIYF.

The chain combines TRBV19 with TRBJ2-2; tentative D call: TRBD2 (5 bases). V lost 4 bases and J lost 7, with 13 bases in between. The CDR3 is 14 amino acids. Germline loops: CDR1 LNHDA, CDR2 SQIVND (reference sequence). The CDR3 loop is CASSSLLGIGELFF. The CDR3 region has the DNA TGTGCCAGTAGTAGCTTACTAGGAATCGGGGAGCTGTTTTTT.

The CDR3 DNA reads as TGCAGCGTGGGACACGGAGTCCGTCCTTACGAAACAGATACGCAGTATTTT. Protein sequence: CSVGHGVRPYETDTQYF. This sequence joins TRBV29-1 and TRBJ2-3, with D possibly matching TRBD1 (6 bases). Trimming stripped 6 bases from V and 3 bases from J, with 25 bases between. Germline CDR1 SQVTM, CDR2 ANQGSEA. This CDR3 is 17 amino acids long.

The rearrangement uses TRBV5-1 and TRBJ2-5, with TRBD2 as a possible D gene (6 bases). This CDR3 contains 17 residues. The V end was cut by 2 bases, the J end by 7 bases, with 24 bases between. Germline lookup yields CDR1 SGHRS and CDR2 YFSETQ. This CDR3 is CASSFLGEVLTWGTQYF. CDR3 DNA sequence: TGCGCCAGCAGCTTCCTGGGGGAGGTCCTGACATGGGGGACCCAGTACTTC. Based on the CDR3 plus reference TRBV5-1 and TRBJ2-5, the full variable domain is KAGVTQTPRYLIKTRGQQVTLSCSPISGHRSVSWYQQTPGQGLQFLFEYFSETQRNKGNFPGRFSGRQFSNSRSEMNVSTLELGDSALYLCASSFLGEVLTWGTQYFGPGTRLLVL.

The chain joins TRBV18 to TRBJ2-1, with 7 positions matching TRBD2. J gave up 5 bases and V 8 bases, and 6 bases lay outside the gene matches. Per the germline V gene, CDR1 is KGHSH and CDR2 is LQKENI. The CDR3 length is 13 residues. This chain's CDR3 is CASNGGLDNEQFF. The CDR3 DNA reads as TGTGCCAGCAACGGGGGGTTGGACAATGAGCAGTTCTTC.